The 21 T cell receptor beta chains below all came from one sample that was sequenced in a study of blood T cell repertoires in COVID-19. Some clones are missing from TCRdb's copy, which holds only in-frame ones; the method was immunoSEQ multiplex PCR. The table records about 49,000 clones, roughly 79% of them present only once. The sequenced sample consisted of peripheral blood. These receptors were taken from a woman of 80 years or more with COVID-19, enrolled during active disease.

This sequence joins TRBV19 and TRBJ2-6, with 8 bases matching TRBD1. Germline V gives CDR1 LNHDA, CDR2 SQIVND (reference sequence). This CDR3 has 18 residues. V dropped 2 bases and J dropped 4; count of bases not matched to a gene: 10. The CDR3 nucleotides are TGTGCCAGTAGTATAAGGGACAGGATAGTCCTGGGGGCCAACGTCCTGACTTTC. Translating it yields CASSIRDRIVLGANVLTF.

The chain links TRBV12-3 or TRBV12-4 to TRBJ1-3; no definite D call. Trimming removed 5 bases from V and 14 bases from J, with 16 bases in between. The CDR3 length is 12 residues. The CDR3 DNA sequence: TGTGCCAGCAGTCCCCCGGCGGGAGCCGTATATTTT. The encoded protein is CASSPPAGAVYF.

J is TRBJ2-1 and V is TRBV7-3; TRBD1 matches at 7 bases. CDR1 and CDR2 (germline): SGHTA, FQGTGA. V dropped 4 bases and J dropped 0; count of bases not matched to a gene: 3. The CDR3 covers 15 residues. Here the CDR3 DNA reads TGTGCCAGCAGCTCGGGACAGTTCTCCTACAATGAGCAGTTCTTC. It is translated as CASSSGQFSYNEQFF.

The chain's CDR3 is CASSLGAPYEQYF. In nucleotides, the CDR3 is TGTGCCAGCAGTTTAGGGGCTCCCTACGAGCAGTACTTC. The rearrangement joins TRBV27 to TRBJ2-7; TRBD1 might be the D (5 bases). CDR3 length: 13 amino acids. CDR1 MNHEY and CDR2 SMNVEV come from the germline V gene (reference sequence). V was shortened by 2 bases and J by 2 bases, with 7 bases between the two germline ends.

V and J are TRBV19 and TRBJ1-5; D is undetermined. Germline V gene sequence: CDR1 LNHDA, CDR2 SQIVND (reference sequence). The CDR3 is 14 residues long. Trimming stripped 5 bases from V and 6 bases from J, with 14 bases between. The CDR3 DNA sequence: TGTGCCAGTAGTGCGGGAAGATGGGGTCAGCCCCAGCATTTT. This encodes CASSAGRWGQPQHF.

The V gene is TRBV4-1, the J gene TRBJ2-3, with D perhaps TRBD2 (5 bases). CDR1 is MGHRA, CDR2 YSYEKL, per germline. V gave up 1 base and J gave up 2 bases, with 7 bases separating them. This CDR3 has 14 residues. In nucleotides, the CDR3 is TGCGCCAGCAGCCAAGGACGGGACACAGATACGCAGTATTTT. This sequence encodes CASSQGRDTDTQYF.

The chain combines TRBV5-1 with TRBJ2-7; 10 bases are a match to TRBD1. Germline CDR1 SGHRS, CDR2 YFSETQ. The CDR3 is 15 residues long. The ends lost 3 bases at V and 4 bases at J; junction bases unmatched: 7. CDR3 sequence: CASSSRPGQGYEQYF. DNA for the CDR3: TGCGCCAGCAGCTCCAGACCGGGACAGGGGTACGAGCAGTACTTC.

This clone was counted at least ten times. The V gene is TRBV9, the J gene TRBJ1-1; D uncertain. CDR1 SGDLS and CDR2 YYNGEE come from the germline V gene. The V end lost 0 bases, the J end lost 1 base, and 4 bases lay between the germline ends. CDR3 length equals 13 residues. CDR3 nucleotides: TGTGCCAGCAGCGTAGGGCCGAACACTGAAGCTTTCTTT. This gives the protein CASSVGPNTEAFF.

The chain has TRBV5-1 and TRBJ2-7; D is uncertain. The CDR3 consists of 12 residues. Trimming shortened V by 5 bases and J by 0 bases, and 6 bases separated the two germline ends. Germline assignment: CDR1 SGHRS and CDR2 YFSETQ. CDR3 region: CASSGSSYEQYF. For the CDR3, the DNA is TGCGCCAGCAGTGGCAGCTCCTACGAGCAGTACTTC.

The chain combines TRBV7-9 with TRBJ2-5; no clear D gene. Germline lookup yields CDR1 SEHNR and CDR2 FQNEAQ (reference sequence). V lost 2 bases, J lost 5 bases, and 9 bases lay in between. The CDR3 is 13 amino acids. The CDR3 region has the DNA TGTGCCAGCAGCTTACTCAGCGCCGAGACCCAGTACTTC. Its protein product is CASSLLSAETQYF.

The chain couples TRBV6-2 or TRBV6-3 to TRBJ1-1; D gene unclear. Trimming took 2 bases from V and 1 from J, leaving 8 bases between them. Germline CDR1 reads MNHEY; CDR2 reads SVGEGT. This CDR3 has 14 amino acids. In DNA, the CDR3 is TGTGCCAGCAGTTACGGCCAACCGAACACTGAAGCTTTCTTT. Residues: CASSYGQPNTEAFF.

This clone was observed once. V and J are TRBV3-1 (or the pseudogene TRBV3-2) and TRBJ1-2; tentatively, D is TRBD1 (5 bases). The CDR3 contains 18 residues. Deletions cut 0 bases from V and 7 bases from J, with 24 bases between. Per germline, CDR1 LGHDT and CDR2 YNNKEL (reference sequence). The CDR3 coding sequence is TGTGCCAGCAGCCAAGACTCTCGGCAGGGTGGTATCAAAATTGGCTACACCTTC. Amino acids: CASSQDSRQGGIKIGYTF.

V is TRBV30 and J is TRBJ2-7; maybe TRBD1 (5 bases). The CDR3 loop spans 14 amino acids. In germline, CDR1 is GTSNPN, CDR2 SVGIG (reference sequence). V dropped 4 bases and J dropped 2 bases, with 15 bases sitting between them. The CDR3 bases are TGTGCCTGGAATTCAGGGATCCCGCCCTACGAGCAGTACTTC. It specifies CAWNSGIPPYEQYF.

The chain combines TRBV19 with TRBJ1-6; 8 bases line up with TRBD1. There are 13 residues in the CDR3. V lost 8 bases, J lost 5 bases, and 2 bases stayed unmatched. Germline V gives CDR1 LNHDA, CDR2 SQIVND (reference sequence). CDR3 protein: CASGQGNNSPLHF. The CDR3 DNA sequence: TGTGCCAGTGGACAGGGAAATAATTCACCCCTCCACTTT. The full variable domain, in which reference TRBV19 and TRBJ1-6 provide the parts outside the CDR3, is DGGITQSPKYLFRKEGQNVTLSCEQNLNHDAMYWYRQDPGQGLRLIYYSQIVNDFQKGDIAEGYSVSREKKESFPLTVTSAQKNPTAFYLCASGQGNNSPLHFGNGTRLTVT.

This sequence joins TRBV11-1 and TRBJ2-5; D perhaps matches TRBD2 (6 bases). Between the trimmed V and J ends, which lost 5 bases and 4 bases, there was a span of 14 bases. Germline CDR1 reads SGHAT; CDR2 reads FQDESV (reference sequence). The CDR3 contains 14 residues. The CDR3 loop is CASSPRGSSETQYF. Here the CDR3 DNA reads TGTGCCAGCAGCCCCCGGGGGAGCTCAGAGACCCAGTACTTC.

In its sample, this clone is medium-sized. The V gene is TRBV7-9, the J gene TRBJ2-1, with TRBD1 identical over 8 bases. Losses at the gene ends were 3 bases for V and 6 bases for J; bases not matched to a gene: 7. Germline-derived CDR1 and CDR2 are SEHNR and FQNEAQ (reference sequence). This CDR3 is built from 15 residues. CDR3 coding DNA: TGTGCCAGCAGCTTGGGGCAGGGGGCCATCAATGAGCAGTTCTTC. Amino acids: CASSLGQGAINEQFF. Filled out from reference TRBV7-9 and TRBJ2-1, the complete variable domain reads DTGVSQNPRHKITKRGQNVTFRCDPISEHNRLYWYRQTLGQGPEFLTYFQNEAQLEKSRLLSDRFSAERPKGSFSTLEIQRTEQGDSAMYLCASSLGQGAINEQFFGPGTRLTVL.

This chain uses TRBV4-2 with TRBJ2-3; 7 bases map to TRBD1. V lost 0 bases to trimming and J lost 4 bases; unmatched junction nucleotides: 4. The length of the CDR3 is 15 residues. The V gene's germline CDR1 is LGHNA and CDR2 YNFKEQ. The CDR3 DNA reads TGTGCCAGCAGCCAAGAGAGACAGGGAGCAGATACGCAGTATTTT. It encodes CASSQERQGADTQYF.

The chain uses TRBV5-1 and TRBJ2-3; the D gene is possibly TRBD2 (6 bases). Germline V gives CDR1 SGHRS, CDR2 YFSETQ. The CDR3 sequence is 15 residues long. Trimming took off 3 bases at V and 4 bases at J, with 15 bases between the two ends. DNA for the CDR3: TGCGCCAGCAGCTGGCGGGGACGGGCATCAGATACGCAGTATTTT. It specifies CASSWRGRASDTQYF. The whole variable domain, filled in from reference TRBV5-1 and TRBJ2-3, reads KAGVTQTPRYLIKTRGQQVTLSCSPISGHRSVSWYQQTPGQGLQFLFEYFSETQRNKGNFPGRFSGRQFSNSRSEMNVSTLELGDSALYLCASSWRGRASDTQYFGPGTRLTVL.

The chain joins TRBV28 to TRBJ1-5; 7 bases are shared with TRBD1. Per germline, CDR1 MDHEN and CDR2 SYDVKM. The CDR3 consists of 14 residues. The junction had 6 bases not matched to a gene; V was cut back by 5 bases and J by 5 bases. Here the CDR3 reads CASSPPTGHQPQHF. As DNA, the CDR3 is TGTGCCAGCAGTCCCCCGACAGGGCATCAGCCCCAGCATTTT.

The chain has TRBV27 and TRBJ2-7; D may be TRBD1 (6 bases). The germline V and J ends were trimmed by 3 bases and 7 bases, with 25 bases remaining between them. Germline V lookup: CDR1 MNHEY, CDR2 SMNVEV (reference sequence). CDR3 length: 17 residues. DNA for the CDR3: TGTGCCAGCAGTTTGATAAAACAGGGCCTCGGCCCCGCAGAGCAGTACTTC. Translated, it gives CASSLIKQGLGPAEQYF.

In its sample, this clone ranks as medium-sized. This chain joins TRBV6-1 and TRBJ2-1; D remains ambiguous. The V end lost 0 bases, the J end lost 4 bases, and 4 bases lay between the germline ends. Germline V gene sequence: CDR1 MNHNS, CDR2 SASEGT. The CDR3 length is 13 residues. The DNA for the CDR3 is TGTGCCAGCAGTGAAGCGAGTTACAATGAGCAGTTCTTC. Its protein product is CASSEASYNEQFF.